The present T cell receptor beta chain was sequenced within a study of TIL therapy for anti-PD-1-resistant metastatic lung cancer listed by TCRdb under 2021. Regarding the complete study: Tumors were harvested before any PD-1/PD-L1 blockade; patients then received nivolumab, and those progressing received lymphodepletion, expanded TIL infusion and IL-2. T cell receptor beta sequencing of tumor and peripheral blood served to follow clonotypes across the tumor, the expanded TIL product, and serial blood samples. Enrolled patients had a median age of around 56 years (range about 35-80) and a median tumor PD-L1 proportion score of less than 7%. A median non-synonymous tumor mutation burden of roughly 1.4 mutations per megabase was determined across the cohort by whole-exome sequencing. Most of the cohort had lung adenocarcinoma, including a few EGFR-mutant tumors and two ALK-rearranged tumors, and half of the patients were either current or former smokers.

Using bias-controlled multiplex PCR with the immunoSEQ v3 hsTCRB kit, the TCR beta CDR3 regions were amplified from genomic DNA. The TCR libraries were sequenced on an Illumina NextSeq 500 to roughly 2.1 million read pairs for survey level or 5-6 million read pairs for deep level. The authors processed their data as follows. Clonality was reported by immunoSEQ Analyzer software, which also assigned V, D and J genes and filtered out non-productive sequences. To compare repertoires between infused TIL and blood, productive Simpson clonality was used along with the Morisita overlap index of productive TRB rearrangements. Absolute clonotype counts in blood were estimated by multiplying the lymphocyte count by the CD3+ fraction and by the productive frequency of the clone. Not all clones reach the TCRdb copy of this immuneACCESS table, which keeps in-frame sequences only. Checked studies attribute under half of the gap to unresolved V genes and leave the rest unexplained. D and trimming were read from the DNA, whereas the V and J calls and clone size are those reported in that table. The sample records about 36,000 clones, less than 85% of which are singletons. About 5.7% of the sample goes to the ten largest clones.

According to the study, the label for this sample's time point signals: pre-treatment sample, taken before nivolumab and TIL therapy. A phase I trial run at two centers enrolled adults with stage 4 NSCLC between 2017 and early 2020. The samples were drawn from an open-label, single-arm phase I trial testing tumor-infiltrating lymphocyte therapy combined with nivolumab in advanced non-small cell lung cancer. Mononuclear cells from blood collected in EDTA tubes were isolated on a Ficoll gradient and snap-frozen as pellets, and DNA was then extracted using a Qiagen mini-prep kit. The investigation overall reported the following: Because the cohort was highly selected, with more treatment-naive, never-smoker and oncogene-addicted patients than is typical, generalizability is limited. Infused TIL clonotypes partially replaced the baseline peripheral repertoire then decayed over months, with no apparent association between persistence and response. The study protocol defined all tumor marker inferences as exploratory.

CDR1 and CDR2 were assigned from the germline V gene as MDHEN and SYDVKM. The trim is 6 bases for V and 3 bases for J, with a gap of 12 bases between the germline ends. The CDR3 has 14 amino acids, counting the end cysteine and phenylalanine. Only CDR3 DNA is held: 42 bases, read in frame from base 1. As to this clone: Its antigen specificity is not known. The input lacks base qualities; no much larger clone sits a single base away.

This sequence was found in a person aged 30 to 80 with non-small cell lung cancer. The chain is made from TRBV28 and TRBJ2-1; the D gene is possibly TRBD1, with 5 bases matching. The source was blood, collected at baseline. CDR3 sequence: CASSGGHLYNEQFF. At the DNA level, the sequence is TGTGCCAGCAGCGGCGGACACCTCTACAATGAGCAGTTCTTC. This CDR3, with the reference TRBV28 and TRBJ2-1 proteins standing in past its ends, gives the full variable domain DVKVTQSSRYLVKRTGEKVFLECVQDMDHENMFWYRQDPGLGLRLIYFSYDVKMKEKGDIPEGYSVSREKKERFSLILESASTNQTSMYLCASSGGHLYNEQFFGPGTRLTVL.